One and the same sample provided the 9 T cell receptor beta chains below, sequenced in a study of human T cells and chemical hapten exposure. The sample's time point: pre-sensitization, week 0. The treatment here: therapeutic diphenylcyclopropenone sensitization with weekly scalp DPC. TCRdb processed the RACE reads anew with MiXCR; each CDR3 protein has one entry. Found here are about 380,000 distinct CDR3 sequences, around 5.5% of them singletons; the top ten hold roughly 2.6%. Material: whole blood, obtained in connection with sensitization to the hapten diphenylcyclopropenone (DPC). Receptor source: a woman aged 45-65 years with alopecia areata. Some clones in this sample may be carry-over from other donors' samples.

The rearrangement joins TRBV4-2 to TRBJ1-5, with 8 bases aligning to TRBD1. Unmatched junction bases numbered 5, after V lost 3 bases and J lost 4 bases. Germline values: CDR1 LGHNA, CDR2 YNFKEQ. The CDR3 covers 15 residues. CDR3 protein: CASSQNRQGNQPQHF. The CDR3, as DNA: TGTGCCAGCAGCCAGAACCGACAGGGGAATCAGCCCCAGCATTTT.

This clonotype turned up a few times. The CDR3 DNA is TGTGCCAGCCGCTCGGCCGAGGGGGCAGGAACTGAAGCTTTCTTT. It codes for CASRSAEGAGTEAFF. The V and J genes are TRBV12-3 or TRBV12-4 and TRBJ1-1; the match to TRBD1 covers 7 bases. This CDR3 contains 15 residues. Trimming took 8 bases from V and 5 from J; bases not matched to a gene: 14.

This clonotype was counted ten times or more. The genes are TRBV7-9 and TRBJ2-1; 7 bases agree with TRBD2. The CDR3 runs to 16 residues. J lost 6 bases, V lost 2 bases, and 10 bases had no gene match. The germline V gene encodes CDR1 SEHNR and CDR2 FQNEAQ (reference sequence). The CDR3 coding sequence is TGTGCCAGCAGCTTATCGGTAGCGGGCCCCCCCAATGAGCAGTTCTTC. It yields the protein CASSLSVAGPPNEQFF.

Concerning this clonotype: A much bigger clone sits one base away, suggesting this may be a read error. Without the conserved terminal phenylalanine or tryptophan, this CDR3 likely stems from a read error. This chain connects TRBV9 to TRBJ2-1, with a possible D match to TRBD1 (6 bases). Per the germline V gene, CDR1 is SGDLS and CDR2 is YYNGEE. CDR3 length: 15 amino acids. V gave up 3 bases and J gave up 3 bases, with 13 bases separating them. The CDR3 spells CASSAQGLDYNEQFY. CDR3 bases: TGTGCCAGCAGCGCCCAGGGGCTCGACTACAATGAGCAGTTCTAC.

The table lists this clonotype with a few counts. The chain links TRBV18 to TRBJ2-7; TRBD2 agrees at 8 bases. The CDR3 spans 16 residues. Germline V gene data show CDR1 as KGHSH and CDR2 as LQKENI. The ends lost 3 bases at V and 0 bases at J; junction bases unmatched: 7. The CDR3 DNA reads as TGTGCCAGCTCACCTCTAACGGGAGGGCCCTCCTACGAGCAGTACTTC. It yields the protein CASSPLTGGPSYEQYF.

This clonotype was observed at least ten times. V usage is TRBV20-1 and J usage is TRBJ2-3; D not resolved. Germline values: CDR1 DFQATT, CDR2 SNEGSKA (reference sequence). This CDR3 is 11 amino acids long. The ends were cut back, 6 bases at V and 6 bases at J, with 10 bases in the middle. The CDR3 loop reads CSAAYSDTQYF. The DNA of the CDR3 is TGCAGTGCCGCCTATAGCGATACGCAGTATTTT.

Ten or more counts support this clonotype. The chain is built from TRBV7-8 and TRBJ1-1, with TRBD1 identical over 12 bases. V was clipped by 1 base and J by 6 bases; unmatched bases: 6. Germline V gene sequence: CDR1 SGHVS, CDR2 FQNEAQ. The CDR3 is 16 residues long. CDR3 in amino acids: CASSLVGGQGAAEAFF. The CDR3 coding sequence is TGTGCCAGCAGCTTAGTTGGGGGACAGGGGGCCGCTGAAGCTTTCTTT.

This chain connects TRBV2 to TRBJ1-2; TRBD1 might be the D (5 bases). The CDR3 loop spans 15 amino acids. In germline, CDR1 is SNHLY, CDR2 FYNNEI. The V gene lost 4 bases and the J gene lost 4 bases, with 16 bases spanning the gap. The CDR3 DNA is TGTGCCAGCAGTGGGTCCACAGGAGCTTCCTATGGCTACACCTTC. Its protein product is CASSGSTGASYGYTF.

This clonotype was counted at least ten times. The V and J genes are TRBV11-2 and TRBJ1-3; tentatively, D is TRBD1 (5 bases). The CDR3 is 15 residues long. V was pared by 1 base and J by 2 bases, with 9 bases between. The germline V gene has CDR1 SGHAT and CDR2 FQNNGV. The CDR3 bases are TGTGCCAGCAGCTTAGGAAGGGGCGCTGGAAACACCATATATTTT. Translation gives CASSLGRGAGNTIYF.